Listed here are 18 T cell receptor beta chains from one sample, sequenced in a study of blood T cells in healthy people across ages. Primed by a sample-barcoded 5' primer and a J-beta primer mix, a second PCR proceeded for roughly 6 to 12 cycles. Using its own MiXCR run on the 5' RACE reads, TCRdb lists one record per CDR3 protein. The sample lists fewer than 950,000 distinct CDR3 sequences, 53% occurring once. The sample taken for sequencing was blood. The source of these receptors is an elderly man in good health.

In this sample, this clonotype turned up a few times. The V gene is TRBV24-1, the J gene TRBJ2-1; TRBD2 agrees at 8 bases. With V trimmed by 6 bases and J by 0 bases, 0 bases remained unmatched. The germline CDR1 and CDR2 sequences are KGHDR and SFDVKD. This CDR3 region has 14 residues. CDR3 region: CATSSGSSYNEQFF. DNA of the CDR3: TGTGCCACCAGTAGCGGGAGCTCCTACAATGAGCAGTTCTTC.

The chain combines TRBV15 with TRBJ2-1, with a possible D match to TRBD2 (6 bases). V was cut by 0 bases and J by 6 bases, with 15 bases left in between. In germline, CDR1 is LNHNV, CDR2 YYDKDF (reference sequence). The CDR3 covers 16 residues. In nucleotides, the CDR3 is TGTGCCACCAGCAGAGATAGGAGGGGTGCGAGCAATGAGCAGTTCTTC. Its translation: CATSRDRRGASNEQFF.

The chain uses TRBV27 and TRBJ2-7; tentatively, D is TRBD1 or TRBD2 (5 bases each). With 4 bases removed from V and 5 bases from J, the gap between germline ends came to 15 bases. Germline lookup yields CDR1 MNHEY and CDR2 SMNVEV (reference sequence). The CDR3 runs 14 residues. The CDR3 here is CASSSSGRPHEQYF. CDR3 sequence (DNA): TGTGCCAGCAGTTCCTCGGGACGCCCCCACGAGCAGTACTTC.

This chain joins TRBV18 and TRBJ2-4; tentatively, D is TRBD2 (5 bases). The better agreement between TRBJ2-7 and the DNA end casts doubt on the J call. In germline, CDR1 is KGHSH, CDR2 LQKENI. The CDR3 runs 14 residues. CDR3 DNA: TGTGCCAGCTCACCGGAGGTTGTGAGAGGCGAGCAGTACTTC. Translation: CASSPEVVRGEQYF.

This clonotype came up a few times. The DNA of the CDR3 is TGCAGTGCTCGACAACGGACTAGCGGAGGAAATACGCAGTATTTT. Protein: CSARQRTSGGNTQYF. The J gene is TRBJ2-3, the V gene TRBV20-1; 10 bases align to TRBD2. J was trimmed by 7 bases and V by 5 bases; bases with no gene match: 12. The CDR3 totals 15 residues. The germline V gene encodes CDR1 DFQATT and CDR2 SNEGSKA (reference sequence).

This chain joins TRBV20-1 and TRBJ2-3, with D perhaps assigned TRBD1 or TRBD2 (5 bases each). Germline values: CDR1 DFQATT, CDR2 SNEGSKA (reference sequence). Trimming pared 6 bases from V and 0 bases from J, leaving 10 bases between. This CDR3 has 13 amino acids. The CDR3 spells CSARDVSTDTQYF. The CDR3 coding sequence is TGCAGTGCCCGGGACGTTAGCACAGATACGCAGTATTTT.

The chain recombines TRBV7-9 with TRBJ2-3, with 7 positions matching TRBD1. Germline V gene sequence: CDR1 SEHNR, CDR2 FQNEAQ (reference sequence). The junction had 11 bases not matched to a gene; V was cut back by 3 bases and J by 5 bases. There are 16 residues in the CDR3. The CDR3 bases are TGTGCCAGCAGCTTCCAGCGACAGGGTTGGGGAGATACGCAGTATTTT. This gives the protein CASSFQRQGWGDTQYF.

A few counts support this clonotype. The rearrangement links TRBV21-1 to TRBJ1-2; the table names TRBD1, a call not compared with the DNA. TRBV21-1 is a known pseudogene. There are 14 residues in the CDR3. CDR3 DNA sequence: TGTGCCAGCAGCGTACAGGGACTGAGCTATGGCTACACCTTC. This gives the protein CASSVQGLSYGYTF.

The chain uses TRBV5-6 and TRBJ2-7; D is possibly TRBD2 (5 bases). Germline CDR1 SGHDT, CDR2 YYEEEE. V was shortened by 1 base and J by 1 base, with 21 bases between the two germline ends. The CDR3 is made up of 18 amino acids. In DNA form, the CDR3 reads TGTGCCAGCAGCTTGAATAGGTGGAGGAGTCCCGTATCCTACGAGCAGTACTTC. Amino acid sequence: CASSLNRWRSPVSYEQYF.

The chain uses TRBV27 and TRBJ2-7, with TRBD2 as a possible D gene (6 bases). V lost 4 bases and J 0 bases, leaving 13 bases between the germline ends. The germline V gene encodes CDR1 MNHEY and CDR2 SMNVEV (reference sequence). The CDR3 spans 15 residues. The CDR3 coding sequence is TGTGCCAGCAGTTCACCCCGGGAGACCTCCTACGAGCAGTACTTC. This sequence encodes CASSSPRETSYEQYF.

This chain links TRBV2 with TRBJ1-2, with 9 bases identical to TRBD1. Germline CDR1 is SNHLY and CDR2 is FYNNEI. Trimming at V came to 7 bases and at J to 6 bases, leaving 9 bases not matched to a gene. This CDR3 has 14 residues. The CDR3 DNA reads as TGTGCCAGCAACTTACAGGGGGCGGAGAATGGCTACACCTTC. Its translation is CASNLQGAENGYTF. The full variable domain, completed using reference TRBV2 and TRBJ1-2, is EPEVTQTPSHQVTQMGQEVILRCVPISNHLYFYWYRQILGQKVEFLVSFYNNEISEKSEIFDDQFSVERPDGSNFTLKIRSTKLEDSAMYFCASNLQGAENGYTFGSGTRLTVV.

This clonotype was counted a few times. This sequence joins TRBV10-3 and TRBJ2-5; D remains ambiguous. The DNA end is a closer match to TRBJ2-7, so the J assignment may be wrong. CDR3 size: 14 residues. CDR1 is ENHRY, CDR2 SYGVKD, per germline. The CDR3 nucleotides are TGTGCCATCAGTGAGCGGTCCACACCGGCCGAGCAGTACTTC. Its protein is CAISERSTPAEQYF.

V is TRBV20-1 and J is TRBJ1-6, with unresolved D. CDR3 length: 11 amino acids. V lost 3 bases to trimming and J lost 10 bases, with 7 bases between them. CDR1 is DFQATT, CDR2 SNEGSKA, per germline (reference sequence). The CDR3 nucleotides read TGCAGTGCTAGCCCCACATCACCCCTCCACTTT. It specifies CSASPTSPLHF.

The chain links TRBV5-4 to TRBJ2-3; 14 bases match TRBD2. Germline CDR1 and CDR2: SGHNT and YYREEE (reference sequence). The V gene end was trimmed by 4 bases and the J gene end by 14 bases; junction bases not matched to a gene: 15. The CDR3 is 16 residues long. Written as DNA, the CDR3 is TGTGCCAGCAGCCCCGGGACTAGCGGGAGTCACAGATACGCGTATTTT. It is translated as CASSPGTSGSHRYAYF.

This chain links TRBV20-1 with TRBJ2-1, with D possibly being TRBD1 or TRBD2 (5 bases each). V lost 6 bases to trimming and J lost 9 bases, with 18 bases between them. The germline V gene has CDR1 DFQATT and CDR2 SNEGSKA (reference sequence). This CDR3 has 13 residues. CDR3 region: CSAPDKSGSEQFF. The CDR3 DNA is TGCAGTGCCCCAGATAAATCAGGGAGTGAGCAGTTCTTC.

The gene calls are TRBV6-1 and TRBJ2-2, with TRBD2 as a possible D gene (6 bases). The CDR3 consists of 14 residues. The germline gives CDR1 MNHNS, CDR2 SASEGT. The V end lost 4 bases, the J end lost 4 bases, and 10 bases lay between the germline ends. In nucleotides, the CDR3 is TGTGCCAGCAGTGCCGGGAGAGGCACCGGGGAGCTGTTTTTT. Protein sequence: CASSAGRGTGELFF.

The chain recombines TRBV29-1 with TRBJ1-1, with D possibly TRBD1 on 6 matching bases. Germline V lookup: CDR1 SQVTM, CDR2 ANQGSEA. Trimming took 7 bases from V and 3 from J, leaving 15 bases between them. This CDR3 is built from 13 residues. CDR3 coding DNA: TGCAGCGGACACCGGGACATTTACACTGAAGCTTTCTTT. It is translated as CSGHRDIYTEAFF.

The chain links TRBV11-2 to TRBJ2-3, with TRBD2 identical over 14 bases. The CDR3 loop spans 20 amino acids. Trimming took 4 bases from V and 2 from J; bases not matched to a gene: 14. Germline CDR1 SGHAT, CDR2 FQNNGV. The CDR3 DNA sequence: TGTGCCAGCAGCTCCAAGACTAGCGGGAGGGTCGGTTATTTCACAGATACGCAGTATTTT. Its protein is CASSSKTSGRVGYFTDTQYF.